The sequence of this T cell receptor beta chain was determined in a study of blood T cell repertoires in COVID-19. Study-level information: COVID-19 samples, acute and convalescent, were from the United States, Italy and Spain. Sources were T cells, B-cell-depleted T cells, or PBMCs; the material itself was cDNA or gDNA.

In the authors' workflow: How many nucleated cells were present was estimated from reference gene primer amplification. Method: immunoSEQ multiplex PCR; TCRdb's copy keeps in-frame clones and lacks some. V and J calls and clone size are as listed in that table; D and trimming were resolved from the DNA. The table records about 170,000 clones, 70% to 90% of them present only once. It was during active infection that Seattle patients were enrolled and then longitudinally followed. The ends lost 2 bases at V and 9 bases at J; junction bases unmatched: 9. CDR1 and CDR2 from the germline V gene are SGDLS and YYNGEE. This CDR3 is 14 amino acids long.

The rearrangement links TRBV9 to TRBJ2-5; 8 nucleotides line up with TRBD1. The TCR sequence derives from a woman at least 80 years old with COVID-19, enrolled during active disease. The specimen was peripheral blood. The CDR3 DNA sequence: TGTGCCAGCAGCGTTGGACAGGGTCCATGGGCCCAGTACTTC. Its translation is CASSVGQGPWAQYF.